This paragraph reports one T cell receptor (beta chain). These data come from a study of cytomegalovirus exposure and HLA in healthy donors. Primers for the PCR totalled 60 Vbeta and 13 Jbeta. The data were produced by immunoSEQ multiplex PCR, yet TCRdb's version contains in-frame clones alone and is incomplete. The sample totals roughly 190,000 clones. The CDR3 spans 14 residues. The V gene lost 7 bases and the J gene lost 6 bases, with 13 bases spanning the gap. Germline CDR1 SGHTA, CDR2 FQGNSA. The TCR was taken from a woman between 18 and 29 years old in good health and CMV-seropositive. This chain links TRBV7-2 with TRBJ1-6; a weak D match, TRBD1 (5 bases). Sequencing was performed on PBMCs. CDR3 nucleotides: TGTGCCAGCAAGGGGAGGGGCCGTAATTCACCCCTCCACTTT. The encoded protein is CASKGRGRNSPLHF.